This T cell receptor (beta chain) was documented in a study of regulatory T cells in long-lasting Graves disease. Researchers made TCR beta libraries by using iRepertoire HTBI primers and running Arm-PCR on CDR3 regions. TCRdb used MiXCR to reprocess the multiplex PCR reads, holding one entry per CDR3 protein. The sample lists around 460,000 distinct CDR3 sequences; about 22% were seen once. On this clonotype itself: Antigen unknown.

Per germline, CDR1 SGHTA and CDR2 FQGNSA. This CDR3 region has 19 residues. Trimming removed 5 bases from V and 3 bases from J, with 26 bases in between. Study-level findings and limits: Patients with persistent Graves' had lower TCR diversity than newly diagnosed patients.

Time point specified: persistent/refractory GD, antithyroid drugs over 5 years with positive TRAb. Construction of the TCR library relied on RNA isolated from PBMCs. Specimen: peripheral blood mononuclear cells (PBMCs), collected when the disease was refractory, from a patient treated with antithyroid drugs. The sequence was collected from a female donor with Graves disease. The J gene is TRBJ1-5, the V gene TRBV7-2; D perhaps matches TRBD1 (6 bases). This CDR3 is CASSLVPPQTGIVNQPQHF. CDR3 DNA sequence: TGTGCCAGCAGCCTAGTCCCCCCTCAAACAGGGATTGTCAATCAGCCCCAGCATTTT. The full variable domain, rest sourced from reference TRBV7-2 and TRBJ1-5, is GAGVSQSPSNKVTEKGKDVELRCDPISGHTALYWYRQSLGQGLEFLIYFQGNSAPDKSGLPSDRFSAERTGGSVSTLTIQRTQQEDSAVYLCASSLVPPQTGIVNQPQHFGDGTRLSIL.